The 11 T cell receptor beta chains below come from one sample, sequenced in a study of identical twins. MiXCR, run by TCRdb on the 5' RACE reads, gives a single entry per CDR3 protein. This sample has 450,000 or so distinct CDR3 sequences, with approximately 17% found just once. Sequencing was performed on naive T cells sorted from blood. These receptors were taken from a man between 45 and 60 years old in good health.

The J gene is TRBJ1-1, the V gene TRBV20-1; 7 bases fit TRBD1. Germline V gives CDR1 DFQATT, CDR2 SNEGSKA (reference sequence). J lost 0 bases, V lost 0 bases, and 4 bases had no gene match. The CDR3 is 15 residues long. CDR3: CSARDPTGLNTEAFF. CDR3 nucleotides: TGCAGTGCTAGAGATCCGACAGGGCTGAACACTGAAGCTTTCTTT.

This clonotype was recorded a few times. The chain joins TRBV28 to TRBJ2-2; D assignment may be TRBD1 or TRBD2 (5 bases each). This CDR3 spans 16 amino acids. Between the trimmed V and J ends, which lost 5 bases and 0 bases, there was a span of 13 bases. Germline V gene data show CDR1 as MDHEN and CDR2 as SYDVKM. The chain's CDR3 is CASSPRGRTNTGELFF. Written as DNA, the CDR3 is TGTGCCAGCAGTCCCCGGGGCAGGACGAACACCGGGGAGCTGTTTTTT.

This clonotype turned up a few times. This chain uses TRBV7-3 with TRBJ2-3; 11 positions match TRBD2. CDR3 length equals 14 residues. Germline values: CDR1 SGHTA, CDR2 FQGTGA. Germline trimming cut 7 bases from V and 1 base from J; bases unmatched to any gene: 1. The CDR3, as DNA: TGTGCCAGCAAGACTAGCGGGGGCACAGATACGCAGTATTTT. This translates into CASKTSGGTDTQYF.

This chain connects TRBV7-9 to TRBJ2-5; 12 nucleotides agree with TRBD1. This CDR3 region has 16 residues. Germline V gives CDR1 SEHNR, CDR2 FQNEAQ (reference sequence). The ends lost 5 bases at V and 4 bases at J; junction bases unmatched: 8. The CDR3 region is CASSSGTGGLGETQYF. The CDR3 DNA reads as TGTGCCAGCAGCAGCGGGACAGGGGGCCTCGGAGAGACCCAGTACTTC.

The table lists this clonotype with a few counts. V gene TRBV12-3 or TRBV12-4 combines with J gene TRBJ2-3; D might be TRBD2 (5 bases). The CDR3 contains 14 residues. With 3 bases removed from V and 4 bases from J, the gap between germline ends came to 11 bases. The CDR3 spells CASSFGGLADTQYF. The CDR3 DNA reads as TGTGCCAGCAGTTTCGGAGGATTAGCAGATACGCAGTATTTT.

This clonotype came up many times. The chain carries TRBV4-2 and TRBJ2-7, with 7 bases fitting TRBD2. The J segment lost 2 bases and the V segment lost 0 bases, leaving 4 bases of the junction unmatched. CDR1 and CDR2 from the germline V gene are LGHNA and YNFKEQ. This CDR3 region has 15 residues. Here the CDR3 DNA reads TGTGCCAGCAGCCAAGAGGGCGGGAGCCCCTACGAGCAGTACTTC. Residues: CASSQEGGSPYEQYF.

This clonotype was observed at least ten times. The chain employs TRBV20-1 and TRBJ2-3; 10 bases match TRBD2. Trimming removed 6 bases from V and 6 bases from J; junction bases left unmatched: 6. Germline V CDR1 and CDR2: DFQATT, SNEGSKA (reference sequence). The CDR3 covers 13 residues. In DNA, the CDR3 is TGCAGTGCCCTTACTAGCGGGGCGGATACGCAGTATTTT. The encoded protein is CSALTSGADTQYF.

The chain carries TRBV6-5 and TRBJ2-1, with D perhaps TRBD1 (7 bases). The length of the CDR3 is 15 residues. From germline, CDR1 is MNHEY and CDR2 SVGAGI. V gave up 3 bases and J gave up 6 bases, with 15 bases separating them. CDR3 protein: CASSYEVRGANEQFF. CDR3 sequence (DNA): TGTGCCAGCAGTTATGAAGTCAGGGGGGCCAATGAGCAGTTCTTC.

This clonotype has only a few counts. V usage is TRBV11-2 and J usage is TRBJ2-3, with D unresolved. The germline V and J ends were trimmed by 5 bases and 2 bases, with 8 bases remaining between them. From germline, CDR1 is SGHAT and CDR2 FQNNGV. This CDR3 contains 13 residues. In DNA, the CDR3 is TGTGCCAGCAGCCCGCGAATCACAGATACGCAGTATTTT. This translates into CASSPRITDTQYF.

There are many counts of this clonotype. This chain links TRBV29-1 with TRBJ2-1, with 7 bases fitting TRBD1. The CDR3 has 14 amino acids. CDR1 is SQVTM and CDR2 is ANQGSEA in the germline V gene. Losses at the gene ends were 1 base for V and 7 bases for J; bases not matched to a gene: 7. Here the CDR3 reads CSVEGTGSRNEQFF. DNA for the CDR3: TGCAGCGTTGAAGGGACAGGTAGTAGGAATGAGCAGTTCTTC.

This clonotype has more than one count but fewer than ten. CDR3 in DNA: TGTGCCAGCAGTTACTCGACTATAGTCGGGGCCCAATCCTACGAGCAGTACTTC. Translation: CASSYSTIVGAQSYEQYF. The V call is TRBV6-5, the J call TRBJ2-7; the D call may be TRBD1 or TRBD2 (5 bases each). Per the germline V gene, CDR1 is MNHEY and CDR2 is SVGAGI. V was cut by 0 bases and J by 1 base, with 19 bases left in between. The CDR3 loop spans 18 amino acids.